This T cell receptor (beta chain) was profiled in a study of graft-versus-host responses after intestinal transplantation. In the case of this clone: Its antigen remains unidentified.

The length of the CDR3 is 16 residues. The germline gives CDR1 MDHEN, CDR2 SYDVKM. V trimming: 2 bases; J trimming: 4 bases; junction bases outside the gene matches: 10. The method was immunoSEQ multiplex PCR; TCRdb's version includes in-frame clones alone and lacks a portion of them. The sample shows some 96,000 clones, less than 90% of them seen only once. This receptor was taken from a human donor who was the organ donor for an intestinal transplant. This sample comprised unstimulated CD4+ T cells sorted from spleen or lymph node cells, obtained before transplant. The chain recombines TRBV28 with TRBJ1-2; 7 bases line up with TRBD1. CDR3 sequence: CASSLGAGTVTYGYTF. CDR3 in DNA: TGTGCCAGCAGTTTAGGGGCCGGGACAGTCACCTATGGCTACACCTTC.